The clone carrying this T cell receptor (beta chain) has just a few counts. Its antigen is undetermined. The record originates from a study of regulatory T cells in long-lasting Graves disease. Study-wide results and limits: Persistent disease was characterized by preferential usage of TRBV28, TRBJ1-2 and TRBJ2-5.

Arm-PCR of CDR3 regions and iRepertoire HTBI primers were the basis on which TCR beta libraries were built. Each CDR3 protein is one row after TCRdb ran MiXCR on the multiplex PCR reads. The profile covers 420,000 or so distinct CDR3 sequences, with about a sixth appearing a single time and 20% to 25% taken by the ten largest. This CDR3 region has 14 residues. Germline V gene lookup returns CDR1 WSHSY and CDR2 SAAADI. The V end lost 2 bases, the J end lost 4 bases, and 9 bases lay between the germline ends. Time point denoted: newly diagnosed GD, antithyroid drugs for less than 3 months. PBMCs were the source of the RNA used for TCR sequencing. Separately, the same data were catalogued under a study of T cells in Graves' hyperthyroidism and ophthalmopathy.

The sample in question was peripheral blood mononuclear cells (PBMCs), obtained at new diagnosis, from a patient treated with antithyroid drugs. The source of this sequence is a woman under 30 with Graves disease. This chain links TRBV10-2 with TRBJ2-1; no reliable D call. The CDR3 reads CASSEPASYNEQFF. The DNA of the CDR3 is TGCGCCAGCAGTGAGCCGGCGAGTTACAATGAGCAGTTCTTC.